Each of the 9 T cell receptor beta chains below was sequenced from the same sample in a study of T cell repertoires in ileal Crohn's disease. Specified time point: inflamed ileum from the surgical specimen. Sequencing used immunoSEQ multiplex PCR; TCRdb keeps in-frame clones, though not all of them. The sample holds some 3,000 clones, roughly 80% seen once. The specimen was ileal tissue. Receptor source: an adult with Crohn's disease.

The rearrangement links TRBV7-9 to TRBJ2-7, with D perhaps TRBD1 or TRBD2 (6 bases each). Deletions cut 5 bases from V and 2 bases from J, with 19 bases between. Germline CDR1 is SEHNR and CDR2 is FQNEAQ (reference sequence). CDR3 length: 16 residues. The CDR3 nucleotides read TGTGCCAGCAGCCTCAGAGGGGGGAGTGTGACCTACGAGCAGTACTTC. It specifies CASSLRGGSVTYEQYF.

To note about this clone: The junction departs from the called germline gene at one end, perhaps through a read error. The chain is built from TRBV5-6 and TRBJ1-2, with D tentatively TRBD1 (5 bases). Germline CDR1 and CDR2: SGHDT and YYEEEE. The CDR3 is made up of 16 amino acids. The CDR3 DNA sequence: TGTGCCACCGAGGAGGGAGGGGCCCACCTCCACTACGGCTACACCTTC. Its translation: CATEEGGAHLHYGYTF.

V usage is TRBV30 and J usage is TRBJ2-5; D unresolved. The CDR3 length is 12 residues. The germline V gene has CDR1 GTSNPN and CDR2 SVGIG (reference sequence). V gave up 0 bases and J gave up 5 bases, with 7 bases separating them. CDR3 sequence reads: CAWSVNFETQYF. CDR3 coding DNA: TGTGCCTGGAGTGTAAACTTCGAGACCCAGTACTTC.

This chain connects TRBV15 to TRBJ1-2; D call uncertain. The CDR3 loop spans 11 amino acids. Germline lookup yields CDR1 LNHNV and CDR2 YYDKDF (reference sequence). Trimming pared 0 bases from V and 7 bases from J, leaving 3 bases between. CDR3 residues: CATSRDGGYTF. CDR3 coding DNA: TGTGCCACCAGCAGAGATGGTGGCTACACCTTC.

The chain employs TRBV30 and TRBJ1-2; 8 bases map to TRBD1. Trimming at V came to 3 bases and at J to 4 bases, leaving 13 bases not matched to a gene. The CDR3 covers 16 residues. Germline V gene lookup returns CDR1 GTSNPN and CDR2 SVGIG (reference sequence). CDR3 sequence reads: CAWRERLDRAGYGYTF. Here the CDR3 DNA reads TGTGCCTGGAGGGAGCGTTTGGACAGGGCTGGCTATGGCTACACCTTC.

V and J are TRBV4-1 and TRBJ2-1; no clear D. Trimming removed 3 bases at V and 6 bases at J, with 9 bases between. The germline V gene has CDR1 MGHRA and CDR2 YSYEKL. The CDR3 loop spans 13 amino acids. The CDR3 sequence: CASSHAESNEQFF. CDR3 DNA sequence: TGCGCCAGCAGCCATGCCGAGTCCAATGAGCAGTTCTTC.

This rearrangement joins TRBV9 to TRBJ2-7; TRBD1 aligns across 8 bases. J was trimmed by 2 bases and V by 5 bases; bases with no gene match: 9. Germline CDR1 reads SGDLS; CDR2 reads YYNGEE. The CDR3 sequence is 15 residues long. CDR3 loop: CASSAQGAPAYEQYF. DNA for the CDR3: TGTGCCAGCAGTGCCCAGGGGGCCCCCGCCTACGAGCAGTACTTC.

CDR3 sequence: CASSLDRGNTGELFF. CDR3 in DNA: TGTGCCAGCAGCCTTGACAGGGGGAATACCGGGGAGCTGTTTTTT. The V call is TRBV14, the J call TRBJ2-2; 9 positions match TRBD1. This CDR3 contains 15 residues. CDR1 and CDR2 (germline): SGHDN, FVKESK. The V gene end was trimmed by 4 bases and the J gene end by 5 bases; junction bases not matched to a gene: 5. Complete variable domain (other parts from reference TRBV14 and TRBJ2-2): EAGVTQFPSHSVIEKGQTVTLRCDPISGHDNLYWYRRVMGKEIKFLLHFVKESKQDESGMPNNRFLAERTGGTYSTLKVQPAELEDSGVYFCASSLDRGNTGELFFGEGSRLTVL.

The chain uses TRBV7-3 and TRBJ1-3; D unclear. Germline V CDR1 and CDR2: SGHTA, FQGTGA. This CDR3 has 13 amino acids. Trimming stripped 6 bases from V and 4 bases from J, with 10 bases between. The CDR3, as DNA: TGTGCCAGCAGTTTTAACAGCGGAAACACCATATATTTT. This translates into CASSFNSGNTIYF. Looking up the rest from reference TRBV7-3 and TRBJ1-3 gives the full variable domain: GAGVSQTPSNKVTEKGKYVELRCDPISGHTALYWYRQSLGQGPEFLIYFQGTGAADDSGLPNDRFFAVRPEGSVSTLKIQRTERGDSAVYLCASSFNSGNTIYFGEGSWLTVV.